The 19 T cell receptor beta chains presented below share a single source sample, sequenced in a study of cytomegalovirus exposure and HLA in healthy donors. Primers included in the PCR were 60 Vbeta and 13 Jbeta primers. Repertoires were generated with immunoSEQ multiplex PCR, while TCRdb's copy carries only in-frame clones and drops some. The profile shows a few hundred thousand clones, roughly 80% of them singletons. Sequencing input: PBMCs. Receptors were obtained from a man younger than 45 in good health and CMV-seronegative.

This sequence joins TRBV5-1 and TRBJ2-7; 7 positions match TRBD1. Trimming took 1 base from V and 13 from J; bases not matched to a gene: 11. Germline loops: CDR1 SGHRS, CDR2 YFSETQ. CDR3 length equals 13 residues. CDR3 bases: TGCGCCAGCAGCTTGCCTTGGACAGGTGATATCTACTTC. This sequence encodes CASSLPWTGDIYF.

The chain joins TRBV15 to TRBJ1-5; TRBD1 aligns across 7 bases. Germline-derived CDR1 and CDR2 are LNHNV and YYDKDF (reference sequence). J lost 2 bases, V lost 1 base, and 5 bases had no gene match. This CDR3 comprises 16 residues. CDR3 bases: TGTGCCACCAGCAGAGGAAGACAGGGTGGCAATCAGCCCCAGCATTTT. It specifies CATSRGRQGGNQPQHF.

This chain links TRBV6-5 with TRBJ2-3; 7 positions agree with TRBD2. The J segment lost 0 bases and the V segment lost 6 bases, leaving 3 bases of the junction unmatched. Germline V gene data show CDR1 as MNHEY and CDR2 as SVGAGI. The CDR3 length is 14 residues. CDR3 in amino acids: CASRVSGSTDTQYF. CDR3 in DNA: TGTGCCAGCAGAGTTAGCGGGAGCACAGATACGCAGTATTTT.

Comment on this clone: This CDR3 is also generated by other DNA sequences in the sample. This chain joins TRBV6-5 and TRBJ2-7; 10 positions match TRBD2. The CDR3 loop spans 15 amino acids. CDR1 is MNHEY and CDR2 is SVGAGI in the germline V gene. V shed 0 bases and J 2 bases; nucleotides not matched to a gene: 1. Here the CDR3 reads CASSYSSGGAYEQYF. In DNA form, the CDR3 reads TGTGCCAGCAGTTACTCGAGCGGGGGGGCCTACGAGCAGTACTTC.

The rearrangement joins TRBV15 to TRBJ2-7; 8 bases are shared with TRBD1. CDR1 is LNHNV and CDR2 is YYDKDF in the germline V gene (reference sequence). The CDR3 is made up of 15 amino acids. Trimming removed 1 base from V and 5 bases from J; junction bases left unmatched: 7. The CDR3 nucleotides are TGTGCCACCAGCAGAGTTACGCAGGGGGCCGACGAGCAGTACTTC. Amino acids: CATSRVTQGADEQYF.

This clone was counted a few times. The gene calls are TRBV19 and TRBJ2-2; 12 nucleotides agree with TRBD2. Losses at the gene ends were 5 bases for V and 1 base for J; bases not matched to a gene: 2. The CDR3 extends over 16 amino acids. Germline CDR1 is LNHDA and CDR2 is SQIVND (reference sequence). The CDR3 coding sequence is TGTGCCAGTAGTGTACTAGCGGGGGGGAACACCGGGGAGCTGTTTTTT. Translating it yields CASSVLAGGNTGELFF.

This chain joins TRBV6-6 and TRBJ2-7; a possible D gene is TRBD1 (5 bases). The CDR3 runs 14 residues. Per the germline V gene, CDR1 is MNHNY and CDR2 is SVGAGI (reference sequence). Trimming took off 5 bases at V and 2 bases at J, with 13 bases between the two ends. CDR3 loop: CASSDTGHPYEQYF. CDR3 in DNA: TGTGCCAGCAGTGATACCGGACACCCCTACGAGCAGTACTTC.

DNA for the CDR3: TGTGCCAGCAGTTACTCAGGACTAGCGACAGAGACCCAGTACTTC. It codes for CASSYSGLATETQYF. This rearrangement joins TRBV6-5 to TRBJ2-5; 9 nucleotides align to TRBD2. V trimming: 0 bases; J trimming: 4 bases; junction bases outside the gene matches: 3. The germline CDR1 and CDR2 sequences are MNHEY and SVGAGI. The CDR3 is 15 amino acids.

This sequence joins TRBV4-1 and TRBJ2-5, with TRBD2 matching over 10 bases. The germline gives CDR1 MGHRA, CDR2 YSYEKL. V dropped 1 base and J dropped 3; count of bases not matched to a gene: 5. The CDR3 length is 16 residues. For the CDR3, the DNA is TGCGCCAGCAGCCAAGGCGAGCGGGGGGGCGAAGAGACCCAGTACTTC. The encoded protein is CASSQGERGGEETQYF.

This clone was observed once. This chain joins TRBV19 and TRBJ2-7; D is perhaps TRBD1 (6 bases). Trimming shortened V by 6 bases and J by 3 bases, and 12 bases separated the two germline ends. CDR3 length: 13 residues. Germline lookup yields CDR1 LNHDA and CDR2 SQIVND (reference sequence). CDR3 DNA sequence: TGTGCCAGTAGCTCGGACAGAGGCTACGAGCAGTACTTC. This sequence encodes CASSSDRGYEQYF. Full variable domain (rest looked up from reference TRBV19 and TRBJ2-7): DGGITQSPKYLFRKEGQNVTLSCEQNLNHDAMYWYRQDPGQGLRLIYYSQIVNDFQKGDIAEGYSVSREKKESFPLTVTSAQKNPTAFYLCASSSDRGYEQYFGPGTRLTVT.

The CDR3 spells CASSERDSNQPQHF. CDR3 in DNA: TGTGCCAGCAGTGAACGGGATAGCAATCAGCCCCAGCATTTT. The chain uses TRBV2 and TRBJ1-5; D uncertain. This CDR3 region has 14 residues. V gave up 2 bases and J gave up 0 bases, with 5 bases separating them. From germline, CDR1 is SNHLY and CDR2 FYNNEI.

The chain is built from TRBV7-2 and TRBJ2-3; D might be TRBD2 (5 bases). Trimming stripped 3 bases from V and 3 bases from J, with 7 bases between. The CDR3 length is 13 residues. The germline CDR1 and CDR2 sequences are SGHTA and FQGNSA. CDR3 amino acids: CASSFSGTDTQYF. DNA of the CDR3: TGTGCCAGCAGCTTCTCGGGGACAGATACGCAGTATTTT.

Written as DNA, the CDR3 is TGTGCCAGCAGTTACCCAGTGAATGAGCAGTTCTTC. It specifies CASSYPVNEQFF. The chain links TRBV6-6 to TRBJ2-1; D unclear. V dropped 2 bases and J dropped 7 bases, with 6 bases sitting between them. CDR3 length: 12 residues. The germline V gene encodes CDR1 MNHNY and CDR2 SVGAGI (reference sequence).

This clone was counted a few times. This rearrangement joins TRBV5-1 to TRBJ2-1; 10 bases map to TRBD1. Losses at the gene ends were 1 base for V and 5 bases for J; bases not matched to a gene: 6. The germline gives CDR1 SGHRS, CDR2 YFSETQ. This CDR3 contains 16 residues. The CDR3 protein is CASSLMGQGTNNEQFF. CDR3 bases: TGCGCCAGCAGCTTGATGGGACAGGGGACCAACAATGAGCAGTTCTTC.

The chain carries TRBV7-9 and TRBJ2-5, with D possibly matching TRBD1 (5 bases). Germline V gene data show CDR1 as SEHNR and CDR2 as FQNEAQ (reference sequence). The CDR3 loop spans 14 amino acids. Trimming stripped 4 bases from V and 4 bases from J, with 13 bases between. CDR3 nucleotide sequence: TGTGCCAGCAGCTCCCCCAGGGTTACAGAGACCCAGTACTTC. Translated, it gives CASSSPRVTETQYF.

V is TRBV5-1 and J is TRBJ2-7, with D possibly matching TRBD1 (6 bases). Germline CDR1 and CDR2: SGHRS and YFSETQ. V was cut by 4 bases and J by 0 bases, with 14 bases left in between. This CDR3 is 15 amino acids long. As DNA, the CDR3 is TGCGCCAGCAGCCGTACAGGGAGCTCCTCCTACGAGCAGTACTTC. Protein product: CASSRTGSSSYEQYF.

The DNA of the CDR3 is TGTGCCAGCAGTGTCTATAGCAATGGCTACACCTTC. It yields the protein CASSVYSNGYTF. The chain couples TRBV2 to TRBJ1-2; no clear D gene. V dropped 4 bases and J dropped 6 bases, with 9 bases sitting between them. Looked up from germline, CDR1 is SNHLY and CDR2 is FYNNEI. The CDR3 totals 12 residues. Supplemented by reference TRBV2 and TRBJ1-2, the full variable domain reads EPEVTQTPSHQVTQMGQEVILRCVPISNHLYFYWYRQILGQKVEFLVSFYNNEISEKSEIFDDQFSVERPDGSNFTLKIRSTKLEDSAMYFCASSVYSNGYTFGSGTRLTVV.

Here the CDR3 reads CASSNRQGGSYNEQFF. The CDR3 region has the DNA TGTGCCAGCAGCAATCGACAGGGGGGGTCCTACAATGAGCAGTTCTTC. The chain uses TRBV7-2 and TRBJ2-1; 9 bases match TRBD1. CDR1 is SGHTA and CDR2 is FQGNSA in the germline V gene. The CDR3 spans 16 residues. V was clipped by 5 bases and J by 1 base; unmatched bases: 6.

V is TRBV7-3 and J is TRBJ2-3; a possible D gene is TRBD2 (5 bases). Germline CDR1 reads SGHTA; CDR2 reads FQGTGA. The CDR3 has 16 residues. Between the trimmed V and J ends, which lost 4 bases and 2 bases, there was a span of 16 bases. Written as DNA, the CDR3 is TGTGCCAGCAGCTCCCTTCACCGGGGTTTCACAGATACGCAGTATTTT. Translation gives CASSSLHRGFTDTQYF.